The clone carrying this T cell receptor (beta chain) was detected many times. TCRdb re-analysed the 5' RACE reads in MiXCR, keeping a single row per CDR3 protein. The sample consists of about 58,000 distinct CDR3 sequences, 3% to 4% of them appearing once. The sample originates from a study of neurological immune-mediated disorders. This CDR3 spans 13 amino acids. The germline CDR1 and CDR2 sequences are MGHRA and YSYEKL. The V end was cut by 1 base, the J end by 10 bases, with 13 bases between. The gene calls are TRBV4-1 and TRBJ1-2, with a tentative D call TRBD1 (5 bases). Material for sequencing was PBMCs. The TCR was taken from a woman aged 55-70 years with multiple sclerosis. CDR3 sequence (DNA): TGCGCCAGCAGCCAAGGGGACCGCCGTGTCTACACCTTC. Translated, it gives CASSQGDRRVYTF.